This passage covers 26 T cell receptor beta chains from one sample sequenced in a study of vaccination and CD4 T cells after COVID-19. The Oncomine TCR Beta short-read assay sequenced DNA from cultured CD4+ T cells. MiXCR was run by TCRdb on the PCR reads, yielding one entry per CDR3 protein. The table records around 4,600 distinct CDR3 sequences, approximately 30% of them present only once. For these receptors, no antigen is known. Described treatment: roughly ten-day PBMC culture with coronavirus spike peptide pools or control peptides (ViraFEST assay). The source material was CD4+ T cells from blood, cultured in vitro. These receptors all come from a human donor who had recovered from COVID-19.

This clonotype was seen a handful of times. The chain carries TRBV9 and TRBJ1-2; D uncertain. The germline gives CDR1 SGDLS, CDR2 YYNGEE. Trimming pared 4 bases from V and 5 bases from J, leaving 12 bases between. The CDR3 sequence is 13 residues long. As DNA, the CDR3 is TGTGCCAGCAGCAAAGACGGAACATATGGCTACACCTTC. The encoded protein is CASSKDGTYGYTF.

CDR3 DNA sequence: TGCAGTGCTAGAGAACTCGCCTCAGGGGAAAAACTGTTTTTT. Its protein product is CSARELASGEKLFF. This rearrangement joins TRBV20-1 to TRBJ1-4; D may be TRBD1 (5 bases). Germline V lookup: CDR1 DFQATT, CDR2 SNEGSKA (reference sequence). The CDR3 consists of 14 residues. V lost 0 bases and J lost 8, with 13 bases in between.

The rearrangement joins TRBV5-1 to TRBJ2-7; no reliable D call. V was pared by 0 bases and J by 3 bases, with 13 bases between. Germline loops: CDR1 SGHRS, CDR2 YFSETQ. This CDR3 contains 15 residues. The CDR3 sequence is CASSLAEPIYYEQYF. Written as DNA, the CDR3 is TGCGCCAGCAGCTTGGCCGAGCCCATATACTACGAGCAGTACTTC.

This clonotype was recorded a few times. The chain employs TRBV2 and TRBJ2-7; D possibly uses TRBD1 or TRBD2 (6 bases each). The CDR3 length is 13 residues. V shed 6 bases and J shed 7 bases, with 16 bases lying between them. Germline CDR1 reads SNHLY; CDR2 reads FYNNEI. In DNA form, the CDR3 reads TGTGCCAGCAGGCGGGACATCTGGGGGGAGCAGTACTTC. Protein sequence: CASRRDIWGEQYF.

The CDR3 nucleotides are TGTGCCAGCAGCTTAGTGGGTGGGTTTGGGGCCAACGTCCTGACTTTC. It encodes CASSLVGGFGANVLTF. The chain recombines TRBV7-2 with TRBJ2-6, with D uncertain. With 1 base removed from V and 3 bases from J, the gap between germline ends came to 10 bases. The V gene's germline CDR1 is SGHTA and CDR2 FQGNSA. The CDR3 contains 16 residues.

The chain recombines TRBV6-1 with TRBJ1-4; D perhaps matches TRBD1 (6 bases). Trimming took off 6 bases at V and 3 bases at J, with 11 bases between the two ends. The CDR3 runs 14 residues. CDR1 and CDR2 from the germline V gene are MNHNS and SASEGT. CDR3 protein: CASRLGGSNEKLFF. The CDR3 DNA reads TGTGCCAGCAGGCTAGGGGGGTCTAATGAAAAACTGTTTTTT.

The chain uses TRBV7-3 and TRBJ2-3, with 8 nucleotides matching TRBD2. This CDR3 contains 16 residues. Unmatched junction bases numbered 9, after V lost 3 bases and J lost 4 bases. CDR1 and CDR2 (germline): SGHTA, FQGTGA. The CDR3 loop is CASSFQGGRRSDTQYF. In nucleotides, the CDR3 is TGTGCCAGCAGCTTTCAGGGCGGGAGGAGGTCAGATACGCAGTATTTT.

This clonotype was picked up a small number of times. The rearrangement joins TRBV28 to TRBJ1-5, with D perhaps matching TRBD1 (6 bases). The V end lost 3 bases, the J end lost 0 bases, and 9 bases lay between the germline ends. Germline assignment: CDR1 MDHEN and CDR2 SYDVKM. This CDR3 contains 15 residues. CDR3 region: CASSLPDSSNQPQHF. In DNA, the CDR3 is TGTGCCAGCAGTTTGCCGGACAGTAGCAATCAGCCCCAGCATTTT.

J is TRBJ1-2 and V is TRBV5-4, with D uncertain. Per germline, CDR1 SGHNT and CDR2 YYREEE (reference sequence). The CDR3 covers 13 residues. Trimming took off 0 bases at V and 0 bases at J, with 3 bases between the two ends. The CDR3 nucleotides read TGTGCCAGCAGCTTGGACCCTAACTATGGCTACACCTTC. It is translated as CASSLDPNYGYTF. Supplemented by reference TRBV5-4 and TRBJ1-2, the full variable domain reads ETGVTQSPTHLIKTRGQQVTLRCSSQSGHNTVSWYQQALGQGPQFIFQYYREEENGRGNFPPRFSGLQFPNYSSELNVNALELDDSALYLCASSLDPNYGYTFGSGTRLTVV.

V gene TRBV30 combines with J gene TRBJ1-1; D not resolved. V dropped 2 bases and J dropped 7 bases, with 8 bases sitting between them. CDR1 is GTSNPN and CDR2 is SVGIG in the germline V gene (reference sequence). The CDR3 is 11 residues long. CDR3 amino acids: CAWSYSGEAFF. Here the CDR3 DNA reads TGTGCCTGGAGTTACTCGGGTGAAGCTTTCTTT.

This clonotype has a handful of counts. The chain couples TRBV7-3 to TRBJ2-5; 7 bases are a match to TRBD1. The CDR3 is 13 amino acids. Germline V gene sequence: CDR1 SGHTA, CDR2 FQGTGA. Trimming cost V 5 bases and J 5 bases; bases outside gene matches: 5. CDR3 bases: TGTGCCAGCAGCAGAGGGGGCCTTGAGACCCAGTACTTC. It yields the protein CASSRGGLETQYF.

This clonotype was picked up a small number of times. V gene TRBV7-9 combines with J gene TRBJ2-1; a possible D gene is TRBD2 (5 bases). Matching the DNA end better, TRBJ2-7 makes the J call doubtful. This CDR3 is built from 15 residues. CDR1 SEHNR and CDR2 FQNEAQ come from the germline V gene (reference sequence). CDR3 loop: CASSLARGLSYEQYF. The CDR3 nucleotides read TGTGCCAGCAGCTTAGCGAGAGGGCTGTCCTACGAGCAGTACTTC.

The genes are TRBV2 and TRBJ2-5, with D maybe TRBD2 (5 bases). This CDR3 is 12 amino acids long. V was pared by 10 bases and J by 5 bases, with 14 bases between. Germline values: CDR1 SNHLY, CDR2 FYNNEI. CDR3 coding DNA: TGTGCCACCCAGTCTCCGGGGGAGACCCAGTACTTC. Residues: CATQSPGETQYF.

The chain has TRBV24-1 and TRBJ1-5; no definite D call. The ends were cut back, 3 bases at V and 2 bases at J, with 10 bases in the middle. The germline CDR1 and CDR2 sequences are KGHDR and SFDVKD. The CDR3 is 15 residues long. For the CDR3, the DNA is TGTGCCACCAGTGATGCCAGGCCGGGCAATCAGCCCCAGCATTTT. Its translation: CATSDARPGNQPQHF.

This clonotype has only a few counts. V and J are TRBV20-1 and TRBJ2-5; 7 nucleotides match TRBD2. V lost 1 base and J lost 5; bases outside the gene matches: 16. The germline CDR1 and CDR2 sequences are DFQATT and SNEGSKA (reference sequence). The CDR3 length is 17 residues. The CDR3 reads CSARGVVRGSSTETQYF. The CDR3 bases are TGCAGTGCTAGAGGGGTTGTTCGCGGGAGTAGTACGGAGACCCAGTACTTC.

This clonotype showed up just a few times. This sequence joins TRBV2 and TRBJ2-6; D perhaps matches TRBD2 (5 bases). Trimming stripped 6 bases from V and 0 bases from J, with 9 bases between. The CDR3 is 15 residues long. CDR1 and CDR2 from the germline V gene are SNHLY and FYNNEI. In DNA form, the CDR3 reads TGTGCCAGCAGCCTCACTAGCTCTGGGGCCAACGTCCTGACTTTC. It specifies CASSLTSSGANVLTF.

This clonotype was counted between two and nine times. The rearrangement links TRBV20-1 to TRBJ2-2, with 11 bases identical to TRBD2. Germline values: CDR1 DFQATT, CDR2 SNEGSKA (reference sequence). Germline trimming cut 0 bases from V and 6 bases from J; bases unmatched to any gene: 6. The CDR3 extends over 16 amino acids. CDR3 nucleotide sequence: TGCAGTGCTAGAGATCAAACTAGCGGGGGCCCCGGGGAGCTGTTTTTT. Protein sequence: CSARDQTSGGPGELFF.

This chain joins TRBV2 and TRBJ1-2; a possible D gene is TRBD1 (5 bases). The CDR3 is 14 residues long. V lost 6 bases and J 1 base, leaving 12 bases between the germline ends. Germline loops: CDR1 SNHLY, CDR2 FYNNEI. CDR3 DNA: TGTGCCAGCAGCCGGGACGGGAGTAACTATGGCTACACCTTC. It codes for CASSRDGSNYGYTF.

The chain recombines TRBV20-1 with TRBJ2-7, with D tentatively TRBD1 (6 bases). This CDR3 is 13 amino acids long. Germline V CDR1 and CDR2: DFQATT, SNEGSKA (reference sequence). Trimming cost V 3 bases and J 3 bases, with 12 bases left between them. The CDR3 DNA follows: TGCAGTGCTAGTTCAGGGGAATACTACGAGCAGTACTTC. This translates into CSASSGEYYEQYF.

This clonotype was seen only a few times. This chain connects TRBV7-9 to TRBJ2-1; 9 bases match TRBD2. Unmatched junction bases numbered 9, after V lost 1 base and J lost 5 bases. This CDR3 has 17 amino acids. Germline V gene sequence: CDR1 SEHNR, CDR2 FQNEAQ (reference sequence). CDR3 amino acids: CASSLGWREGRNNEQFF. In DNA, the CDR3 is TGTGCCAGCAGCTTAGGTTGGCGGGAGGGCCGGAACAATGAGCAGTTCTTC.

This clonotype was detected only a few times. V gene TRBV6-5 combines with J gene TRBJ1-2, with D possibly being TRBD1 (5 bases). Germline V gives CDR1 MNHEY, CDR2 SVGAGI. CDR3 size: 14 residues. Trimming cost V 4 bases and J 8 bases, with 17 bases left between them. This chain's CDR3 is CASSFRDLAWGYTF. In DNA form, the CDR3 reads TGTGCCAGCAGTTTCAGGGACTTAGCCTGGGGCTACACCTTC.

This chain connects TRBV6-2 or TRBV6-3 to TRBJ1-2; perhaps TRBD1 as D (5 bases). The germline V gene has CDR1 MNHEY and CDR2 SVGEGT. The CDR3 covers 17 residues. Trimming cost V 2 bases and J 3 bases, with 19 bases left between them. The CDR3 DNA reads as TGTGCCAGCAGTTACCTAGGGGCGATCCTCGAGGACTATGGCTACACCTTC. It encodes CASSYLGAILEDYGYTF.

This clonotype was observed a handful of times. The chain links TRBV27 to TRBJ2-3; the match to TRBD2 covers 16 bases. The V gene's germline CDR1 is MNHEY and CDR2 SMNVEV (reference sequence). The CDR3 length is 17 residues. V shed 5 bases, J shed 2 bases, and the junction held 4 bases outside the gene matches. This CDR3 reads CASSPGTSGGATDTQYF. DNA of the CDR3: TGTGCCAGCAGTCCCGGGACTAGCGGGGGGGCCACAGATACGCAGTATTTT.

J is TRBJ1-4 and V is TRBV15; D call uncertain. The germline V gene encodes CDR1 LNHNV and CDR2 YYDKDF (reference sequence). This CDR3 is built from 15 residues. V shed 4 bases and J shed 0 bases, with 9 bases lying between them. CDR3 sequence: CATSILGPTNEKLFF. The CDR3 region has the DNA TGTGCCACCAGCATTTTAGGGCCAACTAATGAAAAACTGTTTTTT.

This clonotype came up a few times. The genes are TRBV7-9 and TRBJ2-5; D is perhaps TRBD2 (6 bases). The CDR3 totals 15 residues. The V and J ends lost 3 bases and 7 bases respectively, with 18 bases between them. Germline V gene sequence: CDR1 SEHNR, CDR2 FQNEAQ (reference sequence). The CDR3 DNA reads TGTGCCAGCAGCTTTGGTCTCCGGGACTGGGGGACCCAGTACTTC. Translating gives CASSFGLRDWGTQYF.

V usage is TRBV7-2 and J usage is TRBJ2-2; D not resolved. V lost 2 bases and J lost 2, with 6 bases in between. Germline loops: CDR1 SGHTA, CDR2 FQGNSA. The CDR3 totals 14 residues. This CDR3 is CASSLRSNTGELFF. DNA for the CDR3: TGTGCCAGCAGCTTACGCTCCAACACCGGGGAGCTGTTTTTT.